This is a list of T cell receptor beta chains from one sample in a study of molecular identifiers for immune sequencing clone quantification. TCRdb re-analysed the PCR reads in MiXCR, keeping a single row per CDR3 protein. The table records roughly 93,000 distinct CDR3 sequences, around a quarter of them present only once. The specimen sequenced was naive CD8+ T cells from blood, with Jurkat cell RNA spiked in. The receptors come from a human donor in good health. Some libraries in this study had Jurkat cell RNA spiked in. Each CDR3 is given with its conserved first and last residue. Fields, in order: clone size, V gene, CDR3 length, J gene, D gene, CDR3 DNA, CDR3 protein. D genes are given only for firm matches. Size tells how often a clone was seen (once, few, many) or the class of an expanded clone, and some rows leave it out.

clone_size: -
v_call: TRBV30
cdr3_length: 14
j_call: TRBJ2-7
d_call: -
cdr3_nt: TGTGCCTGGAGTAAGGCCAGTACATCCTACGGGCAGTACTTC
cdr3_aa: CAWSKASTSYGQYF

clone_size: many
v_call: TRBV7-2
cdr3_length: 11
j_call: TRBJ2-1
d_call: -
cdr3_nt: TGTGCCCTTCAGACGGGGGATGAGCAGTTCTTC
cdr3_aa: CALQTGDEQFF

clone_size: -
v_call: TRBV9
cdr3_length: 15
j_call: TRBJ1-5
d_call: -
cdr3_nt: TGTGCCAGCAGCCCTACAGCAGGGGAGTGGGAGCCCCAGCATTTT
cdr3_aa: CASSPTAGEWEPQHF

clone_size: many
v_call: TRBV5-1
cdr3_length: 14
j_call: TRBJ2-3
d_call: TRBD2
cdr3_nt: TGCGCCAGCAGCAGAGCGGGGGGCACAGATACGCAGTATTTT
cdr3_aa: CASSRAGGTDTQYF

clone_size: -
v_call: TRBV4-1
cdr3_length: 17
j_call: TRBJ2-7
d_call: -
cdr3_nt: TGCGCCAGCAGCCAAGAATCTGCAGGGATCATCTCCTACGAGCAGTACTTC
cdr3_aa: CASSQESAGIISYEQYF

clone_size: -
v_call: TRBV27
cdr3_length: 14
j_call: TRBJ1-6
d_call: -
cdr3_nt: TGTGCCAGCAGTTTCCGGGGGGTAGGTTCACCCCTCCACTTT
cdr3_aa: CASSFRGVGSPLHF

clone_size: -
v_call: TRBV2
cdr3_length: 15
j_call: TRBJ2-7
d_call: TRBD1
cdr3_nt: TGTGCCAGCAGCGATAGGGGACAGCTGGGCGACGAGCAGTACTTC
cdr3_aa: CASSDRGQLGDEQYF

clone_size: many
v_call: TRBV12-3/TRBV12-4
cdr3_length: 14
j_call: TRBJ2-3
d_call: -
cdr3_nt: TGTGCCAGCAGTCCCGACAGCTCTCCTTATACGCAGTATTTT
cdr3_aa: CASSPDSSPYTQYF

clone_size: many
v_call: TRBV12-3/TRBV12-4
cdr3_length: 13
j_call: TRBJ2-3
d_call: TRBD2
cdr3_nt: TGTGCCAGCAGCGGGGGGGTATTGAAGACGCAGTATTTT
cdr3_aa: CASSGGVLKTQYF

clone_size: -
v_call: TRBV19
cdr3_length: 13
j_call: TRBJ2-1
d_call: TRBD2
cdr3_nt: TGTGCCAGTAATCCGGGGGGGCCGAATGAGCAGTTCTTC
cdr3_aa: CASNPGGPNEQFF

clone_size: -
v_call: TRBV6-2/TRBV6-3
cdr3_length: 13
j_call: TRBJ1-1
d_call: -
cdr3_nt: TGTGCCAGCACCGATATCAGGGGAGATGAAGCTTTCTTT
cdr3_aa: CASTDIRGDEAFF

clone_size: many
v_call: TRBV7-9
cdr3_length: 12
j_call: TRBJ2-3
d_call: -
cdr3_nt: TGTGCCAGCAGCCAAATCCCAGATACGCAGTATTTT
cdr3_aa: CASSQIPDTQYF

clone_size: few
v_call: TRBV28
cdr3_length: 15
j_call: TRBJ2-7
d_call: TRBD1
cdr3_nt: TGTGCCAGCAGGGGACCGGGACAGAGCTCCTACGAGCAGTACTTC
cdr3_aa: CASRGPGQSSYEQYF

clone_size: -
v_call: TRBV4-3
cdr3_length: 15
j_call: TRBJ2-7
d_call: TRBD2
cdr3_nt: TGCGTCAGCAGCCAAGATAGAAGGGGAGGGTACGAGCAGTACTTC
cdr3_aa: CVSSQDRRGGYEQYF

clone_size: -
v_call: TRBV12-3/TRBV12-4
cdr3_length: 12
j_call: TRBJ1-5
d_call: -
cdr3_nt: TGTGCCAGCACCTCAGACGATCAGCCCCAGCATTTT
cdr3_aa: CASTSDDQPQHF

clone_size: many
v_call: TRBV7-2
cdr3_length: 15
j_call: TRBJ2-5
d_call: -
cdr3_nt: TGTGCCAGCAGCTTAGGAGGGGGAATCCAAGAGACCCAGTACTTC
cdr3_aa: CASSLGGGIQETQYF

clone_size: once
v_call: TRBV10-1
cdr3_length: 11
j_call: TRBJ2-5
d_call: -
cdr3_nt: TGCGCCAGCAGTTGGGACGGAACCCAGTACTTC
cdr3_aa: CASSWDGTQYF

clone_size: -
v_call: TRBV6-5
cdr3_length: 16
j_call: TRBJ2-2
d_call: TRBD2
cdr3_nt: TGTGCCAGCAGTACTTTAGCGGGAGTGGACACCGGGGAGCTGTTTTTT
cdr3_aa: CASSTLAGVDTGELFF

clone_size: few
v_call: TRBV27
cdr3_length: 14
j_call: TRBJ2-3
d_call: -
cdr3_nt: TGTGCCAGCAGTTTATTAGGCGTCACAGATACGCAGTATTTT
cdr3_aa: CASSLLGVTDTQYF

clone_size: -
v_call: TRBV7-9
cdr3_length: 15
j_call: TRBJ2-7
d_call: TRBD2
cdr3_nt: TGTGCCAGCAGCATTGGGACTAGCGTGACCTACGAGCAGTACTTC
cdr3_aa: CASSIGTSVTYEQYF

clone_size: many
v_call: TRBV5-4
cdr3_length: 15
j_call: TRBJ2-5
d_call: -
cdr3_nt: TGTGCCAGCAGTTCCGACCGGGACTCCCCCGGGACCCAGTACTTC
cdr3_aa: CASSSDRDSPGTQYF

clone_size: few
v_call: TRBV13
cdr3_length: 23
j_call: TRBJ1-1
d_call: -
cdr3_nt: TGTGCCAGCAGCTCATACTACTTAATAGACCAGGACCGGGACAACTGGCGGGCAACTGAAGCTTTCTTT
cdr3_aa: CASSSYYLIDQDRDNWRATEAFF

clone_size: many
v_call: TRBV5-6
cdr3_length: 14
j_call: TRBJ1-1
d_call: TRBD1
cdr3_nt: TGTGCCAGCAGTTACAGGGGTTTCAACACTGAAGCTTTCTTT
cdr3_aa: CASSYRGFNTEAFF

clone_size: -
v_call: TRBV19
cdr3_length: 14
j_call: TRBJ1-5
d_call: -
cdr3_nt: TGTGCCAGTAGTGCCCACAGGAGAAATCGGCCCCAGCATTTT
cdr3_aa: CASSAHRRNRPQHF

clone_size: -
v_call: TRBV4-3
cdr3_length: 17
j_call: TRBJ2-6
d_call: -
cdr3_nt: TGCGCCAGCAGCCAAGATTGGGCCGTCGGCGGGGCCAACGTCCTGACTTTC
cdr3_aa: CASSQDWAVGGANVLTF

clone_size: many
v_call: TRBV7-2
cdr3_length: 16
j_call: TRBJ2-7
d_call: TRBD1
cdr3_nt: TGTGCCAGCAGCTTCTCTACAGGGGGCGTCGTCTACGAGCAGTACTTC
cdr3_aa: CASSFSTGGVVYEQYF

clone_size: -
v_call: TRBV4-1
cdr3_length: 15
j_call: TRBJ1-1
d_call: -
cdr3_nt: TGCGCCAGCAGCCAAGCCGCGGTTTCGAACACTGAAGCTTTCTTT
cdr3_aa: CASSQAAVSNTEAFF

clone_size: -
v_call: TRBV20-1
cdr3_length: 16
j_call: TRBJ2-5
d_call: -
cdr3_nt: TGCAGTGCTAGAGAATGGGAATCGGGAGCACAAGAGACCCAGTACTTC
cdr3_aa: CSAREWESGAQETQYF

clone_size: many
v_call: TRBV28
cdr3_length: 15
j_call: TRBJ2-3
d_call: -
cdr3_nt: TGTGCCAGCAGTTTGTCAAGAGGTAGCACAGATACGCAGTATTTT
cdr3_aa: CASSLSRGSTDTQYF

clone_size: many
v_call: TRBV25-1
cdr3_length: 12
j_call: TRBJ1-5
d_call: -
cdr3_nt: TGTGCCAGGAGGGTGGAAACGCAGCCCCAGCATTTT
cdr3_aa: CARRVETQPQHF

clone_size: few
v_call: TRBV2
cdr3_length: 13
j_call: TRBJ2-3
d_call: TRBD1
cdr3_nt: TGTGCCGGTCCGGGACAGAGAACAGATACGCAGTATTTT
cdr3_aa: CAGPGQRTDTQYF

clone_size: many
v_call: TRBV7-2
cdr3_length: 13
j_call: TRBJ2-3
d_call: TRBD2
cdr3_nt: TGTGCCAGCAGTTCTAGCGGCGGGGGTACGCAGTATTTT
cdr3_aa: CASSSSGGGTQYF

clone_size: many
v_call: TRBV7-2
cdr3_length: 17
j_call: TRBJ2-3
d_call: -
cdr3_nt: TGTGCCAGCAGCTTAACGTCCGGACTCACCGGCACAGATACGCAGTATTTT
cdr3_aa: CASSLTSGLTGTDTQYF

clone_size: medium-sized
v_call: TRBV19
cdr3_length: 13
j_call: TRBJ2-7
d_call: TRBD1
cdr3_nt: TGTGCCAGTAGCCCGGGACAGGCCTACGAGCAGTACTTC
cdr3_aa: CASSPGQAYEQYF